One sample yielded the 15 T cell receptor beta chains listed below, sequenced in a study of OX40 agonist ivuxolimab in advanced cancers. Generated by immunoSEQ multiplex PCR, the TCRdb table keeps only in-frame clones and is missing some. The data hold over 30,000 clones, with over 80% observed a single time. Here the sequenced sample was CD4+ or CD8+ T cells sorted from blood, taken in a trial of the OX40 agonist ivuxolimab. The receptors originated from an adult with an advanced solid tumor such as melanoma, head and neck, liver or kidney cancer.

This clone was observed a single time. The chain uses TRBV28 and TRBJ1-4; 9 nucleotides align to TRBD1. Trimming removed 5 bases from V and 7 bases from J; junction bases left unmatched: 8. This CDR3 has 15 amino acids. Looked up from germline, CDR1 is MDHEN and CDR2 is SYDVKM. Here the CDR3 DNA reads TGTGCCAGCAGTCTACCGGGACAGGGTGTTGAAAAACTGTTTTTT. It codes for CASSLPGQGVEKLFF.

This clone was observed a few times. The V and J genes are TRBV30 and TRBJ2-6; possibly TRBD2 for D (6 bases). From germline, CDR1 is GTSNPN and CDR2 SVGIG (reference sequence). V shed 5 bases and J shed 1 base, with 12 bases lying between them. The CDR3 length is 15 residues. The CDR3 reads CAWSPGGSGANVLTF. CDR3 sequence (DNA): TGTGCCTGGTCCCCCGGGGGTTCTGGGGCCAACGTCCTGACTTTC.

Within the sample, this clone is medium-sized. The chain joins TRBV7-6 to TRBJ1-2, with D uncertain. Looked up from germline, CDR1 is SGHVS and CDR2 is FNYEAQ. Trimming removed 1 base at V and 7 bases at J, with 7 bases between. The CDR3 covers 12 residues. The DNA of the CDR3 is TGTGCCAGCAGCTTAGACCAGATTGGCTACACCTTC. This gives the protein CASSLDQIGYTF. The complete variable domain, with remaining parts taken from reference TRBV7-6 and TRBJ1-2, reads GAGVSQSPRYKVTKRGQDVALRCDPISGHVSLYWYRQALGQGPEFLTYFNYEAQQDKSGLPNDRFSAERPEGSISTLTIQRTEQRDSAMYRCASSLDQIGYTFGSGTRLTVV.

This clone was counted a few times. The chain has TRBV6-1 and TRBJ1-2, with 7 nucleotides matching TRBD1. CDR1 is MNHNS and CDR2 is SASEGT in the germline V gene. The junction had 5 bases not matched to a gene; V was cut back by 4 bases and J by 3 bases. CDR3 length: 14 amino acids. The CDR3 DNA reads as TGTGCCAGCAGTGGTAAGGGGGCTTACTATGGCTACACCTTC. Its translation is CASSGKGAYYGYTF.

The rearrangement uses TRBV6-6 and TRBJ1-1, with D hard to call. From germline, CDR1 is MNHNY and CDR2 SVGAGI (reference sequence). V lost 6 bases, J lost 3 bases, and 8 bases lay in between. The CDR3 covers 12 residues. The CDR3 loop reads CASSPFYTEAFF. The CDR3 DNA reads TGTGCCAGCAGCCCCTTTTACACTGAAGCTTTCTTT.

The chain links TRBV29-1 to TRBJ2-7, with 9 positions matching TRBD1. Trimming took 5 bases from V and 6 from J; bases not matched to a gene: 8. Germline loops: CDR1 SQVTM, CDR2 ANQGSEA. The CDR3 sequence is 13 residues long. Here the CDR3 DNA reads TGCAGCGTTTCTGGGACAGGGTTGGGCGAGCAGTACTTC. It encodes CSVSGTGLGEQYF.

This clone appeared once. The rearrangement joins TRBV13 to TRBJ2-1; TRBD2 agrees at 16 bases. CDR3 length: 19 residues. Trimming took 8 bases from V and 6 from J; bases not matched to a gene: 16. Germline V gives CDR1 PRHDT, CDR2 FYEKMQ (reference sequence). The CDR3 bases are TGTGCCAGCGCTATCGCCGGGACTAGCGGGGGGGCAAGTGTCAATGAGCAGTTCTTC. Amino acid sequence: CASAIAGTSGGASVNEQFF.

This clone appeared a few times. The J gene is TRBJ2-6, the V gene TRBV6-1; possibly TRBD1 for D (6 bases). Trimming cost V 1 base and J 1 base, with 8 bases left between them. The germline V gene encodes CDR1 MNHNS and CDR2 SASEGT. CDR3 length equals 16 residues. The CDR3 DNA sequence: TGTGCCAGCAGTGAAGAACAGGGTTCTGGGGCCAACGTCCTGACTTTC. It codes for CASSEEQGSGANVLTF.

Points on this clone: A junction boundary mismatches the germline segment, possibly from a read error. The gene calls are TRBV13 and TRBJ1-1; D gene ambiguous. This CDR3 spans 12 amino acids. The germline gives CDR1 PRHDT, CDR2 FYEKMQ (reference sequence). For the CDR3, the DNA is TGTGCCAGCAGCCCCCTTAACAGTGAAGCTTTCTTT. Translated, it gives CASSPLNSEAFF.

V is TRBV6-1 and J is TRBJ1-5; perhaps TRBD1 as D (5 bases). V gave up 9 bases and J gave up 8 bases, with 14 bases separating them. The CDR3 consists of 12 residues. The germline CDR1 and CDR2 sequences are MNHNS and SASEGT. The CDR3 DNA reads TGTGCCAGTCAGGGCGGGGCGGAGCCCCAGCATTTT. Translating gives CASQGGAEPQHF.

V usage is TRBV7-2 and J usage is TRBJ2-3; no clear D gene. This CDR3 region has 13 residues. V was trimmed by 2 bases and J by 0 bases, leaving 3 bases between them. Per germline, CDR1 SGHTA and CDR2 FQGNSA. The CDR3 spells CASSLPSTDTQYF. In nucleotides, the CDR3 is TGTGCCAGCAGCTTACCCAGCACAGATACGCAGTATTTT. The complete variable domain, with remaining parts taken from reference TRBV7-2 and TRBJ2-3, reads GAGVSQSPSNKVTEKGKDVELRCDPISGHTALYWYRQSLGQGLEFLIYFQGNSAPDKSGLPSDRFSAERTGGSVSTLTIQRTQQEDSAVYLCASSLPSTDTQYFGPGTRLTVL.

The chain has TRBV10-3 and TRBJ1-6, with D unresolved. V lost 2 bases to trimming and J lost 5 bases, with 4 bases between them. This CDR3 is 13 amino acids long. Germline V gene sequence: CDR1 ENHRY, CDR2 SYGVKD. The CDR3 DNA reads as TGTGCCATCAGTGAGGCAGATAATTCACCCCTCCACTTT. It is translated as CAISEADNSPLHF.

This sequence joins TRBV7-8 and TRBJ2-5; D possibly uses TRBD1 or TRBD2 (5 bases each). Trimming pared 4 bases from V and 2 bases from J, leaving 14 bases between. The CDR3 has 15 amino acids. Germline loops: CDR1 SGHVS, CDR2 FQNEAQ. In DNA form, the CDR3 reads TGTGCCAGCAGCTCGCCCGGGGCATTACAAGAGACCCAGTACTTC. It yields the protein CASSSPGALQETQYF.

This sequence joins TRBV2 and TRBJ2-1; D is possibly TRBD2 (5 bases). Trimming removed 3 bases from V and 10 bases from J, with 10 bases in between. Per germline, CDR1 SNHLY and CDR2 FYNNEI. The CDR3 runs 12 residues. CDR3 sequence (DNA): TGTGCCAGCAGTGATCCTTCGGGGGAGCAGTTCTTC. Residues: CASSDPSGEQFF.

There are a few counts of this clone. J is TRBJ1-5 and V is TRBV28, with a tentative D call TRBD1 (5 bases). Germline values: CDR1 MDHEN, CDR2 SYDVKM. The CDR3 covers 15 residues. With 5 bases removed from V and 0 bases from J, the gap between germline ends came to 11 bases. The CDR3 spells CASSASGYSNQPQHF. Written as DNA, the CDR3 is TGTGCCAGCAGTGCCTCAGGGTATAGCAATCAGCCCCAGCATTTT.